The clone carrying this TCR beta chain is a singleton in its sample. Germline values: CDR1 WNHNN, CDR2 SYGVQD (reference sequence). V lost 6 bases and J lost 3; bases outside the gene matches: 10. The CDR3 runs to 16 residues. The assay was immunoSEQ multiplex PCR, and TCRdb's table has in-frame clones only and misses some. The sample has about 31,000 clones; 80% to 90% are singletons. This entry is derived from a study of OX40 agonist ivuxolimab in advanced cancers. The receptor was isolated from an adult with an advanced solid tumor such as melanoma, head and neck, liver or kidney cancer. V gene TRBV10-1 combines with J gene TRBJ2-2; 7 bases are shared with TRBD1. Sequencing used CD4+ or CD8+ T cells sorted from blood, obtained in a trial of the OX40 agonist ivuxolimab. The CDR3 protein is CASRPDRVEDTGELFF. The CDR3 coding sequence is TGCGCCAGCAGACCCGACAGGGTTGAGGACACCGGGGAGCTGTTTTTT.